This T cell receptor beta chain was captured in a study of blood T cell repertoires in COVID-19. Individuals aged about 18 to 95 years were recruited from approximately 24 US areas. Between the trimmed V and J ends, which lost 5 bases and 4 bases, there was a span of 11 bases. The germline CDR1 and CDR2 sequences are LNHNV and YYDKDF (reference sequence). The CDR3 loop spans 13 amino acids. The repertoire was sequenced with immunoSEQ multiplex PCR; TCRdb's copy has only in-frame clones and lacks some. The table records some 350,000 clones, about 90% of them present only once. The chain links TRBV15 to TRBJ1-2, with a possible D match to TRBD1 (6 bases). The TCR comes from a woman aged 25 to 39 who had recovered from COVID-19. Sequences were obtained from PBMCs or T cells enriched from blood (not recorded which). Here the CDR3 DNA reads TGTGCCACCAGCCCTGGACAGTCCTATGGCTACACCTTC. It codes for CATSPGQSYGYTF. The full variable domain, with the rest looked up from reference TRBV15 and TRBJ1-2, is DAMVIQNPRYQVTQFGKPVTLSCSQTLNHNVMYWYQQKSSQAPKLLFHYYDKDFNNEADTPDNFQSRRPNTSFCFLDIRSPGLGDTAMYLCATSPGQSYGYTFGSGTRLTVV.